These 31 T cell receptor beta chains came from one sample sequenced in a study of response to subunit inactivated influenza vaccine. TCRdb processed the RT-PCR reads anew with MiXCR; each CDR3 protein has one entry. The sample shows more than 200,000 distinct CDR3 sequences, 10% to 15% of them seen only once. The specimen comprised non-naive T cells sorted from PBMCs, sampled less than 15 days before vaccination. The receptors stem from a man over 45 who received an inactivated influenza vaccine.

The J gene is TRBJ1-5, the V gene TRBV10-3, with 7 bases identical to TRBD1. Germline CDR1 ENHRY, CDR2 SYGVKD. Trimming cost V 10 bases and J 3 bases; bases outside gene matches: 9. The CDR3 is made up of 14 amino acids. The CDR3 spells CATHQGQINQPQHF. DNA for the CDR3: TGTGCCACTCATCAGGGACAGATCAATCAGCCCCAGCATTTT.

This clonotype has a count of ten or more. The rearrangement links TRBV20-1 to TRBJ2-5, with 7 bases identical to TRBD2. Germline CDR1 is DFQATT and CDR2 is SNEGSKA (reference sequence). V lost 1 base to trimming and J lost 2 bases; unmatched junction nucleotides: 13. This CDR3 has 17 amino acids. The DNA for the CDR3 is TGCAGTGCTAGAGCTCCTACTACTAGCGTGGGACAAGAGACCCAGTACTTC. Residues: CSARAPTTSVGQETQYF.

The sample holds many counts of this clonotype. The chain has TRBV28 and TRBJ2-2; 8 bases align to TRBD2. CDR1 and CDR2 (germline): MDHEN, SYDVKM. This CDR3 spans 15 amino acids. J gave up 7 bases and V 7 bases, and 11 bases lay outside the gene matches. The DNA for the CDR3 is TGTGCCAGCACCCGGACTAGCTACAAGGGCGGGGAGCTGTTTTTT. This sequence encodes CASTRTSYKGGELFF.

V and J are TRBV7-9 and TRBJ1-1; D is uncertain. The CDR3 runs 13 residues. The V gene lost 4 bases and the J gene lost 2 bases, with 8 bases spanning the gap. Germline assignment: CDR1 SEHNR and CDR2 FQNEAQ (reference sequence). The CDR3 region is CASSYMENTEAFF. The CDR3 DNA sequence: TGTGCCAGCAGCTATATGGAAAACACTGAAGCTTTCTTT.

This clonotype was counted only a few times. This chain joins TRBV14 and TRBJ2-2; the match to TRBD1 covers 7 bases. Germline CDR1 and CDR2: SGHDN and FVKESK. J was trimmed by 1 base and V by 4 bases; bases with no gene match: 6. This CDR3 spans 16 amino acids. The CDR3 DNA is TGTGCCAGCAGCCGTCTGACAGGGAGGAACACCGGGGAGCTGTTTTTT. Its translation is CASSRLTGRNTGELFF.

The CDR3 nucleotides are TGTGCCAGCAGCCCGGCAGGGGCCAACGTCCTGACTTTC. Its protein is CASSPAGANVLTF. This chain links TRBV14 with TRBJ2-6; D is undetermined. The CDR3 is 13 amino acids. Germline loops: CDR1 SGHDN, CDR2 FVKESK. Deletions cut 4 bases from V and 4 bases from J, with 5 bases between.

The rearrangement links TRBV29-1 to TRBJ1-2, with D possibly TRBD1 on 5 matching bases. Looked up from germline, CDR1 is SQVTM and CDR2 is ANQGSEA. The CDR3 extends over 12 amino acids. The ends were cut back, 6 bases at V and 4 bases at J, with 12 bases in the middle. Written as DNA, the CDR3 is TGCAGCGTCATGACAGATCTCTATGGCTACACCTTC. It yields the protein CSVMTDLYGYTF.

There are many counts of this clonotype. V is TRBV29-1 and J is TRBJ2-7; D assignment may be TRBD1 or TRBD2 (5 bases each). This CDR3 comprises 13 residues. Germline loops: CDR1 SQVTM, CDR2 ANQGSEA. V was cut by 7 bases and J by 1 base, with 14 bases left in between. The CDR3 DNA reads TGCAGCGGGGGAGAGGGGCGATCCTACGAGCAGTACTTC. This encodes CSGGEGRSYEQYF.

This clonotype was seen only a few times. This chain links TRBV10-3 with TRBJ2-5, with 10 bases identical to TRBD2. V lost 7 bases, J lost 1 base, and 6 bases stayed unmatched. The germline gives CDR1 ENHRY, CDR2 SYGVKD. The CDR3 loop spans 15 amino acids. CDR3 DNA sequence: TGTGCCATCATAAGCGGGGGGGCTTTCCAAGAGACCCAGTACTTC. It translates to CAIISGGAFQETQYF.

This clonotype was detected a few times. The rearrangement links TRBV27 to TRBJ2-2; 9 bases line up with TRBD1. The CDR3 has 16 residues. The junction had 10 bases not matched to a gene; V was cut back by 5 bases and J by 6 bases. CDR1 MNHEY and CDR2 SMNVEV come from the germline V gene (reference sequence). CDR3 DNA sequence: TGTGCCAGCAGTCTACAGGGACAGGGCAAGGCCGGGGAGCTGTTTTTT. Translating it yields CASSLQGQGKAGELFF.

The rearrangement links TRBV27 to TRBJ1-1; a weak D match, TRBD1 (5 bases). The V gene lost 2 bases and the J gene lost 2 bases, with 9 bases spanning the gap. The CDR3 contains 14 residues. Looked up from germline, CDR1 is MNHEY and CDR2 is SMNVEV (reference sequence). The CDR3 DNA is TGTGCCAGCAGTTTACTCCGGGACAACACTGAAGCTTTCTTT. The encoded protein is CASSLLRDNTEAFF.

The chain links TRBV11-2 to TRBJ2-5, with D perhaps given as TRBD1 or TRBD2 (5 bases each). This CDR3 contains 14 residues. Trimming removed 5 bases from V and 7 bases from J, with 17 bases in between. The germline gives CDR1 SGHAT, CDR2 FQNNGV. In nucleotides, the CDR3 is TGTGCCAGCAGCGCCCGCCGGGGCCCTTGGACCCAGTACTTC. It specifies CASSARRGPWTQYF.

This clonotype has more than one count but fewer than ten. V and J are TRBV20-1 and TRBJ2-1; TRBD2 aligns across 13 bases. Trimming removed 1 base from V and 1 base from J; junction bases left unmatched: 1. The germline V gene encodes CDR1 DFQATT and CDR2 SNEGSKA (reference sequence). The CDR3 spans 16 residues. The CDR3 loop reads CSARGTSGSSYNEQFF. CDR3 coding DNA: TGCAGTGCTAGAGGGACTAGCGGGAGTTCCTACAATGAGCAGTTCTTC.

The genes are TRBV10-3 and TRBJ2-2; D is possibly TRBD1 (5 bases). This CDR3 is 14 amino acids long. V was cut by 2 bases and J by 4 bases, with 8 bases left in between. The germline CDR1 and CDR2 sequences are ENHRY and SYGVKD. The CDR3 sequence: CAISERGTTGELFF. In DNA, the CDR3 is TGTGCCATCAGTGAGAGGGGCACCACCGGGGAGCTGTTTTTT.

This clonotype was detected a few times. CDR3 DNA: TGCGCCAGCAGCCAACGGGAGGGTAAGGTCGGGGAGCTGTTTTTT. Its translation: CASSQREGKVGELFF. This rearrangement joins TRBV4-1 to TRBJ2-2; 8 bases match TRBD2. After removal of 2 bases from V and 7 bases from J, the junction contained 6 bases not matched to a gene. Germline V gene lookup returns CDR1 MGHRA and CDR2 YSYEKL. The CDR3 sequence is 15 residues long.

This clonotype was picked up a small number of times. The V gene is TRBV10-3, the J gene TRBJ2-7; 8 bases fit TRBD1. Germline V gives CDR1 ENHRY, CDR2 SYGVKD. The CDR3 consists of 12 residues. V shed 6 bases, J shed 6 bases, and the junction held 4 bases outside the gene matches. In nucleotides, the CDR3 is TGTGCCATCAGAGGACAGGGTGGCGAGCAGTACTTC. Protein product: CAIRGQGGEQYF.

Ten or more counts support this clonotype. The chain combines TRBV28 with TRBJ2-5; TRBD1 aligns across 8 bases. CDR1 is MDHEN and CDR2 is SYDVKM in the germline V gene. V lost 3 bases to trimming and J lost 2 bases; unmatched junction nucleotides: 5. The CDR3 has 15 amino acids. The CDR3: CASSFLGQGQETQYF. The CDR3 DNA is TGTGCCAGCAGTTTCCTTGGACAGGGACAAGAGACCCAGTACTTC.

This clonotype was observed a few times. This chain joins TRBV14 and TRBJ2-7; 9 nucleotides agree with TRBD1. The CDR3 length is 15 residues. Germline loops: CDR1 SGHDN, CDR2 FVKESK. Unmatched junction bases numbered 10, after V lost 4 bases and J lost 6 bases. CDR3 sequence reads: CASSPPGTGRGEQYF. In nucleotides, the CDR3 is TGTGCCAGCAGCCCCCCCGGGACAGGGAGGGGCGAGCAGTACTTC.

This clonotype was picked up one time. The V call is TRBV6-1, the J call TRBJ2-1; the match to TRBD2 covers 11 bases. J gave up 5 bases and V 5 bases, and 5 bases lay outside the gene matches. CDR1 and CDR2 from the germline V gene are MNHNS and SASEGT. CDR3 length: 15 amino acids. The CDR3 DNA follows: TGTGCCAGCAGTCCTCTAGCGGGAGGTCACAATGAGCAGTTCTTC. It yields the protein CASSPLAGGHNEQFF.

The sample holds a few counts of this clonotype. V usage is TRBV18 and J usage is TRBJ2-7; TRBD2 might be the D (6 bases). Germline values: CDR1 KGHSH, CDR2 LQKENI. The CDR3 has 15 residues. V gave up 0 bases and J gave up 0 bases, with 9 bases separating them. This CDR3 reads CASSPPGLFSYEQYF. Here the CDR3 DNA reads TGTGCCAGCTCACCACCGGGACTCTTCTCCTACGAGCAGTACTTC.

This clonotype came up a few times. The chain carries TRBV9 and TRBJ2-3, with D unclear. Per germline, CDR1 SGDLS and CDR2 YYNGEE. Trimming took 4 bases from V and 6 from J, leaving 12 bases between them. CDR3 length: 13 residues. The CDR3 sequence is CASSPRLSDTQYF. The CDR3 DNA is TGTGCCAGCAGCCCCCGTCTCTCGGATACGCAGTATTTT.

This clonotype was detected only a few times. The DNA for the CDR3 is TGCAGTGCTAGGCTAGCGGGAGGTGTGAGCGAGCAGTACTTC. It codes for CSARLAGGVSEQYF. The chain carries TRBV20-1 and TRBJ2-7; 11 bases agree with TRBD2. Germline V gives CDR1 DFQATT, CDR2 SNEGSKA (reference sequence). With V trimmed by 3 bases and J by 6 bases, 7 bases remained unmatched. This CDR3 comprises 14 residues.

This clonotype was picked up many times. V usage is TRBV7-2 and J usage is TRBJ2-2; 9 bases agree with TRBD1. CDR3 length: 14 residues. V was pared by 5 bases and J by 4 bases, with 2 bases of the junction left unmatched. Germline V gene data show CDR1 as SGHTA and CDR2 as FQGNSA. CDR3 amino acids: CASSRTGVTGELFF. The CDR3 region has the DNA TGTGCCAGCAGCAGGACAGGGGTCACCGGGGAGCTGTTTTTT. Combining the CDR3 with reference TRBV7-2 and TRBJ2-2 gives the whole variable domain GAGVSQSPSNKVTEKGKDVELRCDPISGHTALYWYRQSLGQGLEFLIYFQGNSAPDKSGLPSDRFSAERTGGSVSTLTIQRTQQEDSAVYLCASSRTGVTGELFFGEGSRLTVL.

This clonotype has ten or more counts. The V call is TRBV19, the J call TRBJ2-2; D is possibly TRBD1 (5 bases). The germline gives CDR1 LNHDA, CDR2 SQIVND (reference sequence). The CDR3 runs 14 residues. Trimming took 1 base from V and 6 from J, leaving 9 bases between them. The chain's CDR3 is CASSIGAGSGELFF. DNA of the CDR3: TGTGCCAGTAGTATAGGGGCAGGGTCCGGGGAGCTGTTTTTT.

This clonotype was observed at least ten times. V usage is TRBV5-1 and J usage is TRBJ2-5, with 10 nucleotides matching TRBD2. The CDR3 runs 15 residues. Germline V lookup: CDR1 SGHRS, CDR2 YFSETQ. J lost 2 bases, V lost 4 bases, and 5 bases had no gene match. The CDR3 sequence: CASSLSSGGQETQYF. The CDR3 DNA sequence: TGCGCCAGCAGCCTATCTAGCGGGGGACAAGAGACCCAGTACTTC.

This clonotype was observed at least ten times. The chain carries TRBV6-2 or TRBV6-3 and TRBJ1-6; D call uncertain. Germline loops: CDR1 MNHEY, CDR2 SVGEGT. This CDR3 is 16 amino acids long. The V end lost 0 bases, the J end lost 3 bases, and 9 bases lay between the germline ends. CDR3 sequence reads: CASSYSAQFYNSPLHF. The CDR3 DNA reads TGTGCCAGCAGTTACTCGGCACAGTTCTATAATTCACCCCTCCACTTT.

Only a few counts were recorded for this clonotype. This rearrangement joins TRBV28 to TRBJ2-1; maybe TRBD1 (6 bases). The length of the CDR3 is 16 residues. V gave up 3 bases and J gave up 5 bases, with 17 bases separating them. Germline V gene lookup returns CDR1 MDHEN and CDR2 SYDVKM. CDR3 nucleotide sequence: TGTGCCAGCAGTTTCTTGGGATCGGACAGCAACAATGAGCAGTTCTTC. This sequence encodes CASSFLGSDSNNEQFF.

Only a few counts were recorded for this clonotype. At one of its ends the junction is not consistent with the germline gene, which may arise from a read error. J is TRBJ2-7 and V is TRBV5-5; no clear D gene. Germline V gene data show CDR1 as SGHKS and CDR2 as YYEKEE (reference sequence). There are 14 residues in the CDR3. The CDR3 DNA sequence: TGTGCCAGCAGCCCGCCCGGCCCCTCCAACGAGCAGTACTTC. Translating gives CASSPPGPSNEQYF.

The rearrangement joins TRBV9 to TRBJ2-1, with D tentatively TRBD2 (6 bases). CDR3 length equals 16 residues. Trimming removed 1 base from V and 5 bases from J, with 16 bases in between. Germline CDR1 and CDR2: SGDLS and YYNGEE. CDR3 in amino acids: CASSVSSPRGNNEQFF. Written as DNA, the CDR3 is TGTGCCAGCAGCGTATCTAGCCCGCGGGGAAACAATGAGCAGTTCTTC.

This clonotype was detected many times. The chain combines TRBV24-1 with TRBJ1-1; D is ambiguous. V gave up 4 bases and J gave up 3 bases, with 8 bases separating them. The CDR3 is 13 amino acids. Germline V CDR1 and CDR2: KGHDR, SFDVKD. The CDR3 loop reads CATSDPDYTEAFF. As DNA, the CDR3 is TGTGCCACCAGTGACCCGGACTACACTGAAGCTTTCTTT.

V and J are TRBV6-1 and TRBJ2-3; D unclear. CDR1 is MNHNS, CDR2 SASEGT, per germline. The germline V and J ends were trimmed by 0 bases and 5 bases, with 12 bases remaining between them. The CDR3 has 15 amino acids. The CDR3 spells CASSEATTPGDTQYF. CDR3 sequence (DNA): TGTGCCAGCAGTGAAGCTACGACCCCCGGAGATACGCAGTATTTT.